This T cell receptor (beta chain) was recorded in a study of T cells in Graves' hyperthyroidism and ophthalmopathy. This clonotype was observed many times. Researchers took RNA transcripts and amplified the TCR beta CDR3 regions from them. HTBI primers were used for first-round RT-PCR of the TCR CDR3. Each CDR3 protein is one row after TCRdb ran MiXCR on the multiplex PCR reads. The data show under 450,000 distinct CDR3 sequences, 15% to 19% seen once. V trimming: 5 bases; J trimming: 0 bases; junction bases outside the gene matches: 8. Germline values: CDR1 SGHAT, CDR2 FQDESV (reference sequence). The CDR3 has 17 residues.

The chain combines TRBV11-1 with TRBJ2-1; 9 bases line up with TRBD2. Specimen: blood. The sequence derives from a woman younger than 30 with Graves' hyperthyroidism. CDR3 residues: CASSPLAGAFSYNEQFF. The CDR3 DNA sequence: TGTGCCAGCAGCCCCTTAGCGGGAGCTTTCTCCTACAATGAGCAGTTCTTC.